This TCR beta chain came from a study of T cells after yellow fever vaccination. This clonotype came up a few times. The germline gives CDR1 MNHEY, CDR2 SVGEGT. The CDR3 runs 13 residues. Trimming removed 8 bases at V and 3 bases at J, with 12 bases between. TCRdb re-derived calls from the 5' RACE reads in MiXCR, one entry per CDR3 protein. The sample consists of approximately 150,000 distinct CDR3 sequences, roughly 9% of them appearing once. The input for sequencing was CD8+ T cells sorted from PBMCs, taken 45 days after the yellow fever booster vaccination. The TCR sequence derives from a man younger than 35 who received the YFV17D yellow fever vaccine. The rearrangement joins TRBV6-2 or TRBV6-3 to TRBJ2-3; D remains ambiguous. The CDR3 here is CASEGYETDTQYF. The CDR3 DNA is TGTGCCAGCGAAGGATATGAGACAGATACGCAGTATTTT.